The 4 T cell receptor beta chains in this list originate from one sample, sequenced in a study of T cells in women clearing cervical HPV infection. Here immunoSEQ multiplex PCR was the method, and the copy in TCRdb shows in-frame clones only, minus some. This table lists 34,000 or so clones. The specimen was blood buffy coat. The receptor source for this set is a woman between 18 and 75 years old with a cervical HPV16 infection that either progressed to CIN3+ or cleared (not recorded which).

About this clone itself: The sequence runs out 3 residues before the end of the CDR3; the remainder is reconstructed from the germline J gene. The chain employs TRBV20-1 and TRBJ1-5, with a possible D match to TRBD1 (5 bases). Germline V gene lookup returns CDR1 DFQATT and CDR2 SNEGSKA (reference sequence). V was clipped by 1 base and J by 4 bases, with 14 bases between them. CDR3 length: 15 amino acids. The CDR3 sequence: CSARGERGGNQPQHF. CDR3 bases read: TGCAGTGCTAGAGGAGAACGGGGGGGAAATCAGCCC.

About this clone: The read terminates 3 residues before the CDR3 end, so the remaining end is supplied by the germline J gene. V is TRBV6-2 or TRBV6-3 and J is TRBJ1-2, with D tentatively TRBD1 (6 bases). Germline V gene sequence: CDR1 MNHEY, CDR2 SVGEGT. The CDR3 consists of 15 residues. V lost 7 bases and J lost 5, with 20 bases in between. The sequenced CDR3 bases are TGTGCCAGCACCCCGCTACCGGGACAAAAATATGGC. Translation: CASTPLPGQKYG. The whole CDR3 sequence is CASTPLPGQKYGYTF.

Worth noting for this clone: Read coverage stops 3 residues before the CDR3 terminus; the germline J gene supplies the remainder. This chain connects TRBV19 to TRBJ1-4; 10 nucleotides align to TRBD1. This CDR3 has 15 amino acids. With 2 bases clipped from V and 9 bases from J, the junction kept 6 bases outside the gene matches. Germline lookup yields CDR1 LNHDA and CDR2 SQIVND (reference sequence). The CDR3 DNA, read in part, is TGTGCCAGTAGTATAAGTTGGACAGGGGGACAAAAA. Encoded protein: CASSISWTGGQK. The full-length CDR3 reads as CASSISWTGGQKLFF.

A remark on this clone: Relative to the germline gene, one junction end is altered; a read error may explain this. The read is 3 residues too short to cover the CDR3 end, so that end is filled in from the germline J gene. The same CDR3 arises from other DNA sequences in this sample as well. V and J are TRBV6-2 or TRBV6-3 and TRBJ1-3; D perhaps matches TRBD1 (6 bases). The CDR3 covers 14 residues. Germline CDR1 and CDR2: MNHEY and SVGEGT. The CDR3 loop is CASRGQFSGNTIYF. The DNA read from the CDR3 is TGTGCCAGCAGGGGACAATTCTCTGGAAACACA.